This TCR beta chain was recorded in a study of blood T cells in healthy people across ages. This CDR3 has 15 residues. Looked up from germline, CDR1 is SGHRS and CDR2 is YFSETQ. Trimming removed 4 bases from V and 0 bases from J, with 14 bases in between. This clonotype has more than one count but fewer than ten. A second about 6 to 12 cycle PCR used barcoded and J-beta primers. TCRdb processed the 5' RACE reads anew with MiXCR; each CDR3 protein has one entry. The repertoire holds over 1,500,000 distinct CDR3 sequences, with roughly two fifths as singletons. This clonotype was sampled from a human donor in good health. The specimen was blood. The chain couples TRBV5-1 to TRBJ2-7; possibly TRBD1 for D (5 bases). The CDR3 loop is CASSAQEFYSYEQYF. CDR3 bases: TGCGCCAGCAGCGCACAGGAGTTCTACTCCTACGAGCAGTACTTC.